Listed below are T cell receptor beta chains from one sample, sequenced in a study of spatial heterogeneity in lung cancer. TCRdb reanalysed the 5' RACE reads using MiXCR and keeps one entry per CDR3 protein. The sample gives roughly 25,000 distinct CDR3 sequences, 4% to 6% of which show up once; less than 5.5% is in the top ten. Sequenced here: PBMCs, sampled at surgery. The receptors derive from a male donor with early-stage non-small cell lung cancer. CDR3s include the opening cysteine and the closing phenylalanine or tryptophan. The order of the fields is D gene, J gene, V gene, clone size, CDR3 DNA, CDR3 protein. The D gene is left open where the match is weak. Clone sizes are given selectively: once, few, many, or a class where the clone is expanded.

>.|TRBJ2-7|TRBV7-2|many
TGTGCCAGCAGCTTAGTCTTGTCTCCCGACCTTGACGAGCAGTACTTC
CASSLVLSPDLDEQYF
>.|TRBJ2-5|TRBV7-2|many
TGTGCCAGCAGCGGAAACACAGGGATACAAGAGACCCAGTACTTC
CASSGNTGIQETQYF
>TRBD1|TRBJ1-1|TRBV7-9|many
TGTGCCAGCAGCCGTGGGACAGGGCTAACTGAAGCTTTCTTT
CASSRGTGLTEAFF
>TRBD2|TRBJ2-1|TRBV30|.
TGTGCCTGGACCTATGCCGGGACTAGCGGGAGGCCCCAGTTCTTC
CAWTYAGTSGRPQFF
>.|TRBJ2-6|TRBV2|many
TGTGCCAGCACCCCCAGCTCTGGGGCCAACGTCCTGACTTTC
CASTPSSGANVLTF
>TRBD1|TRBJ2-3|TRBV18|many
TGTGCCAGCTCACCTAGTACCGGGACAGGTGGCACAGATACGCAGTATTTT
CASSPSTGTGGTDTQYF
>TRBD1|TRBJ1-6|TRBV6-6|many
TGTGCCAGCAGTCCCCACCGGACAGGAAATTCACCCCTCCACTTT
CASSPHRTGNSPLHF
>TRBD1|TRBJ1-3|TRBV30|many
TGTGCCTGGCGCGAGGGGGCTTTTGGAAACACCATATATTTT
CAWREGAFGNTIYF
>TRBD1|TRBJ2-7|TRBV28|many
TGTGCCAGCAGGAGGACAGGGGACGAGCAGTACTTC
CASRRTGDEQYF
>TRBD1|TRBJ2-6|TRBV12-3/TRBV12-4|few
TGTGCCAGCAGTCCCAATACCGGGACAGGGAACTCTGGGGCCAACGTCCTGACTTTC
CASSPNTGTGNSGANVLTF
>TRBD1|TRBJ1-5|TRBV19|many
TGTGCCAGTAGTACCCCGGGACAGGGGGTCTTTCAGCCCCAGCATTTT
CASSTPGQGVFQPQHF
>.|TRBJ1-5|TRBV4-2|many
TGTGCCAGCAGCCGAACAACGTCAAGCAATCAGCCCCAGCATTTT
CASSRTTSSNQPQHF
>TRBD1|TRBJ1-2|TRBV12-3/TRBV12-4|many
TGTGCCAGCAGACCCGGGGCAGGGGGCTTTCGCGGCTACACCTTC
CASRPGAGGFRGYTF
>TRBD1|TRBJ1-6|TRBV28|many
TGTGCCAGCAGCCCCAGACAGGGTGGTAATTCACCCCTCCACTTT
CASSPRQGGNSPLHF
>TRBD2|TRBJ2-7|TRBV6-2/TRBV6-3|many
TGTGCCAGCAGTTTCCAACTAGCGGGAGTGGGGGAGCAGTACTTC
CASSFQLAGVGEQYF
>.|TRBJ1-6|TRBV2|many
TGTGCCAGCAGTGGACATCCACTAGATTCACCCCTCCACTTT
CASSGHPLDSPLHF
>TRBD1|TRBJ2-2|TRBV2|many
TGTGCCAGCAGTCAAGACAGGGTGGACACCGGGGAGCTGTTTTTT
CASSQDRVDTGELFF
>.|TRBJ2-1|TRBV12-3/TRBV12-4|many
TGTGCCAGCAGTAGAAGCAATGAGCAGTTCTTC
CASSRSNEQFF
>.|TRBJ1-1|TRBV6-5|many
TGTGCCAGCAGTTATTTGGTGGGAACTGAAGCTTTCTTT
CASSYLVGTEAFF
>.|TRBJ1-3|TRBV9|many
TGTGCCAGCAGCGGCAGTTCCCCAGCCCCCAACACCATATATTTT
CASSGSSPAPNTIYF
>.|TRBJ2-3|TRBV23-1|medium-sized
TGCGCCAGCAGTCGGGACGGGAGTAATACAGATACGCAGTATTTT
CASSRDGSNTDTQYF
>.|TRBJ2-2|TRBV5-1|many
TGCGCCAGCAGCTTGTATTGGGGCACCGGGGAGCTGTTTTTT
CASSLYWGTGELFF
>TRBD1|TRBJ2-1|TRBV18|few
TGTGCCAGCTCACAAGGAAGCCCGGGACAGGGGTCCTACAATGAGCAGTTCTTC
CASSQGSPGQGSYNEQFF
>TRBD2|TRBJ2-3|TRBV5-1|many
TGCGCCAGCAGCTTGGTGGCTAGCGGGGGGACAGATACGCAGTATTTT
CASSLVASGGTDTQYF
>.|TRBJ1-5|TRBV19|many
TGTGCCAGTAGTACCCCGACCGGGGGTCAGCCCCAGCATTTT
CASSTPTGGQPQHF
>.|TRBJ2-3|TRBV20-1|many
TGCAGTGCTGGGGGCGGGAACGCAGATACGCAGTATTTT
CSAGGGNADTQYF
>TRBD2|TRBJ2-5|TRBV2|many
TGTGCCAGCAGTGGTGGAGCGGGAGAAACAGAGACCCAGTACTTC
CASSGGAGETETQYF
>.|TRBJ1-1|TRBV18|many
TGTGCCAGCTCACCAGAGAGGCAAGCTTTCTTT
CASSPERQAFF
>.|TRBJ1-5|TRBV6-2/TRBV6-3|many
TGTGCCAGCAGTTACCCCTTTTATAGCAATCAGCCCCAGCATTTT
CASSYPFYSNQPQHF
>.|TRBJ2-3|TRBV9|many
TGTGCCAGCAGCGTACAGGGGACAGATACGCAGTATTTT
CASSVQGTDTQYF
>TRBD2|TRBJ2-2|TRBV30|many
TGTGCCTGGAGTCACCTACCTAGCGGGAGGGGGCGAGGCACCGGGGAGCTGTTTTTT
CAWSHLPSGRGRGTGELFF
>TRBD2|TRBJ2-5|TRBV14|many
TGTGCCAGCAGCCATCAAGCGGGGAACCAAGAGACCCAGTACTTC
CASSHQAGNQETQYF
>.|TRBJ2-5|TRBV20-1|.
TGCAGTGCTCGACTAGATCGACAAGAGACCCAGTACTTC
CSARLDRQETQYF
>.|TRBJ2-5|TRBV27|.
TGTGCCAGCAGTTCCCAGGGCTTCTCGGGGGAGACCCAGTACTTC
CASSSQGFSGETQYF
>.|TRBJ2-7|TRBV2|few
TGTGCCAGCAGTAGGTTGCCCCTCAGGGAGCAGTACTTC
CASSRLPLREQYF
>.|TRBJ2-7|TRBV2|many
TGTGCCAGCAAAGACCACGTGAGCTCCTACGAGCAGTACTTC
CASKDHVSSYEQYF
>.|TRBJ2-2|TRBV6-1|many
TGTGCCAGCCCATCGGACCCCGGGGAGCTGTTTTTT
CASPSDPGELFF
>TRBD1|TRBJ1-3|TRBV18|many
TGTGCCAGCTCACCGCCACAGGGGGCAGCAGGAAACACCATATATTTT
CASSPPQGAAGNTIYF
>TRBD1|TRBJ1-2|TRBV5-1|many
TGCGCCAGCAGCACCGGGGACAGTTATAACTATGGCTACACCTTC
CASSTGDSYNYGYTF
>.|TRBJ1-1|TRBV29-1|many
TGCAGCGCAACGAAACTTTCGGACACTGAAGCTTTCTTT
CSATKLSDTEAFF
>.|TRBJ1-1|TRBV28|many
TGTGCCAGCAGTTTGATGACCGGGGGCGCTTTCTTT
CASSLMTGGAFF
>.|TRBJ2-7|TRBV13|many
TGTGCCAGCAGCTCGGGGACCCCCGCCTACGAGCAGTACTTC
CASSSGTPAYEQYF
>TRBD1|TRBJ1-5|TRBV5-6|many
TGTGCCAGCAGCTTGGGGACAGGGTTAACTCAGCCCCAGCATTTT
CASSLGTGLTQPQHF
>TRBD2|TRBJ2-3|TRBV20-1|many
TGCAGTGCTAGAGATCCCCTAGCGGGGGGGTACCCAGATACGCAGTATTTT
CSARDPLAGGYPDTQYF
>TRBD1|TRBJ2-7|TRBV10-3|many
TGTGCCATCAAGGTACAGGGGGCGGGAGAGCAGTACTTC
CAIKVQGAGEQYF
>TRBD1|TRBJ2-7|TRBV6-5|many
TGTGCCAGCAGCCGGGACAGGCCCCCCTACGAGCAGTACTTC
CASSRDRPPYEQYF
>.|TRBJ2-7|TRBV23-1|.
TGCGCCAGCAGCCCGATGGACATTTACAGCTCCTACGAGCAGTACTTC
CASSPMDIYSSYEQYF
>.|TRBJ1-2|TRBV12-3/TRBV12-4|medium-sized
TGTGCCAGCAACTATGGTACAACGAGCGGCTACACCTTC
CASNYGTTSGYTF
>TRBD2|TRBJ2-7|TRBV3-1|many
TGTGCCAGCAGCCATGCGTCGGGGGGAGTCAGGGACGAGCAGTACTTC
CASSHASGGVRDEQYF
>.|TRBJ2-7|TRBV14|many
TGTGCCAGCAGCCCAGTCGGGGGAGACTCCTACGAGCAGTACTTC
CASSPVGGDSYEQYF
>.|TRBJ1-5|TRBV30|few
TGTGCCTGGAGTGTACGGGGAAAGGGGATGCGGCAGCCCCAGCATTTT
CAWSVRGKGMRQPQHF
>TRBD1|TRBJ1-3|TRBV6-5|many
TGTGCCAGCAGTTACTCGCGGGACAGTACCCACTCTGGAAACACCATATATTTT
CASSYSRDSTHSGNTIYF
>.|TRBJ1-6|TRBV7-8|.
TGTGCCAGCAAAAAAGTGGGTGGCAGCCAAAATTCACCCCTCCACTTT
CASKKVGGSQNSPLHF
>TRBD1|TRBJ2-3|TRBV6-5|many
TGTGCCAGCAGTTACTCGGGACAGGGCGCAGATACGCAGTATTTT
CASSYSGQGADTQYF
>TRBD1|TRBJ2-2|TRBV6-2/TRBV6-3|many
TGTGCCAGCAGTTACTCGACAGGGGGCGGGGAGCTGTTTTTT
CASSYSTGGGELFF